This T cell receptor (beta chain) stems from a study of T cells in Graves' hyperthyroidism and ophthalmopathy. RNA transcripts yielded amplified TCR beta CDR3 regions. Using the HTBI primer set, a first-round RT-PCR was run on the TCR CDR3. TCRdb re-called the multiplex PCR reads through MiXCR, storing one row per CDR3 protein. This sample carries around 600,000 distinct CDR3 sequences, 14% of them seen once, and the ten largest clones take roughly 7%. Under 3 months was the duration of disease in ophthalmopathy patients, who also had a Clinical Activity Score of at least 3 and a NOSPECS grade of at least 4. Germline CDR1 SEHNR, CDR2 FQNEAQ (reference sequence). The CDR3 sequence is 19 residues long. As to this clonotype: A much larger clone differs by one base, so this may be a read error.

V and J are TRBV7-9 and TRBJ2-3; 10 bases map to TRBD1. Material for sequencing was blood. This receptor was obtained from a woman under 30 with Graves' ophthalmopathy. In DNA form, the CDR3 reads TGTGCCATCAGCCGACGGGGACAGGGGATGGCTAGCGGCACAGATACGCAGTATTTT. Translated, it gives CAISRRGQGMASGTDTQYF. Full variable domain (rest looked up from reference TRBV7-9 and TRBJ2-3): DTGVSQNPRHKITKRGQNVTFRCDPISEHNRLYWYRQTLGQGPEFLTYFQNEAQLEKSRLLSDRFSAERPKGSFSTLEIQRTEQGDSAMYLCAISRRGQGMASGTDTQYFGPGTRLTVL.